What follows are 3 T cell receptor beta chains derived from one specimen sequenced in a study of T cell repertoires and HLA-DP antigens. For these receptors, no antigen is known. Some clones are missing from TCRdb's copy, which holds only in-frame ones; the method was immunoSEQ multiplex PCR. Counted here are 90,000 to 130,000 clones, more than 85% occurring once; the ten biggest clones make up about 0.27%. The sequencing input was CD4+ T cells from PBMCs. Receptors originate from a woman between 18 and 29 years old in good health and CMV-seronegative.

The chain links TRBV7-8 to TRBJ2-7; 12 bases line up with TRBD1. Germline V gives CDR1 SGHVS, CDR2 FQNEAQ. The CDR3 has 18 amino acids. J was trimmed by 2 bases and V by 5 bases; bases with no gene match: 13. The CDR3 here is CASSRRRAGQGAPYEQYV. CDR3 nucleotides: TGTGCCAGCAGCCGCCGGCGTGCGGGACAGGGGGCACCCTACGAGCAGTACGTC.

This clone was counted a single time. This chain joins TRBV7-9 and TRBJ1-1; D is possibly TRBD1 (6 bases). CDR1 is SEHNR and CDR2 is FQNEAQ in the germline V gene (reference sequence). This CDR3 contains 14 residues. V was pared by 5 bases and J by 8 bases, with 18 bases between. The chain's CDR3 is CASSRGGSWTEAFF. CDR3 DNA sequence: TGTGCCAGCAGCCGAGGGGGATCGTGGACGGAAGCTTTCTTT.

The rearrangement joins TRBV30 to TRBJ1-1; D uncertain. The germline gives CDR1 GTSNPN, CDR2 SVGIG (reference sequence). V was trimmed by 3 bases and J by 3 bases, leaving 11 bases between them. This CDR3 comprises 13 residues. CDR3 protein: CAWRGGRDTEAFF. DNA of the CDR3: TGTGCCTGGAGAGGAGGGAGAGACACTGAAGCTTTCTTT.